This T cell receptor beta chain comes out of a study of cytomegalovirus exposure and HLA in healthy donors. Study outcomes and limitations: In an earlier analysis, productive rearrangement rates for most beta V segments clustered near 87% or 30%. Later work associated roughly 17,000 TCR beta sequences with HLA alleles at 0.05 false discovery rate. The study flagged around 150 TCR beta chains as cytomegalovirus-associated.

Researchers ran the PCR with 60 Vbeta and 13 Jbeta primers. Method: immunoSEQ multiplex PCR; TCRdb's copy keeps in-frame clones and lacks some. The repertoire consists of about 150,000 clones, with over 70% occurring once and the leading ten covering approximately 6.8%. Looked up from germline, CDR1 is SEHNR and CDR2 is FQNEAQ (reference sequence). This CDR3 comprises 17 residues. Unmatched junction bases numbered 12, after V lost 5 bases and J lost 5 bases. Turning to this clone: Its antigen is not identified.

The chain couples TRBV7-9 to TRBJ2-5, with 12 bases identical to TRBD2. Sequencing was performed on PBMCs. The sequence was obtained from a man aged 30 to 39 in good health and CMV-seronegative. CDR3 loop: CASSIGLAGTLGETQYF. Here the CDR3 DNA reads TGTGCCAGCAGCATCGGACTAGCGGGGACTTTGGGGGAGACCCAGTACTTC.